The 21 T cell receptor beta chains below come from one sample, sequenced in a study of response to subunit inactivated influenza vaccine. TCRdb redid the calling of the RT-PCR reads with MiXCR, one entry per CDR3 protein. This table holds about 700,000 distinct CDR3 sequences, 11% to 15% found once. Material: PBMCs from blood, obtained approximately 15 days before vaccination. These receptors were collected from a man in his fifties or sixties who received an inactivated influenza vaccine.

This clonotype has a handful of counts. The chain carries TRBV12-3 or TRBV12-4 and TRBJ1-1; no clear D gene. This CDR3 has 12 amino acids. V was trimmed by 10 bases and J by 0 bases, leaving 9 bases between them. The CDR3 DNA sequence: TGTGCCACCAATCTAATGAACACTGAAGCTTTCTTT. This gives the protein CATNLMNTEAFF.

The chain recombines TRBV12-3 or TRBV12-4 with TRBJ2-2; D gene uncertain. CDR3 length: 13 amino acids. V was trimmed by 6 bases and J by 7 bases, leaving 12 bases between them. CDR3 sequence reads: CASSSGRYGELFF. DNA for the CDR3: TGTGCCAGCAGCTCTGGACGGTACGGGGAGCTGTTTTTT.

J is TRBJ1-2 and V is TRBV11-2; D gene uncertain. CDR3 length: 13 amino acids. V was pared by 1 base and J by 7 bases, with 10 bases between. Germline CDR1 and CDR2: SGHAT and FQNNGV. DNA of the CDR3: TGTGCCAGCAGCTTAGGGTTGGTCAGTGGCTACACCTTC. It yields the protein CASSLGLVSGYTF.

This chain links TRBV27 with TRBJ1-3, with D possibly being TRBD1 (5 bases). This CDR3 has 16 residues. CDR1 MNHEY and CDR2 SMNVEV come from the germline V gene (reference sequence). The germline V and J ends were trimmed by 11 bases and 1 base, with 21 bases remaining between them. The CDR3 here is CARLPRRGCSGNTIYF. The CDR3 DNA reads TGTGCCCGACTCCCGAGGAGGGGTTGTTCTGGAAACACCATATATTTT.

The table lists this clonotype with a few counts. J is TRBJ1-1 and V is TRBV21-1; TRBD1 reflects the table's D call only, with no check against the DNA. TRBV21-1 is listed as a pseudogene. CDR3 length: 17 residues. The CDR3 nucleotides are TGTGCCAGCAGCTTGTCCGGGACAGGGATGGGCAACACTGAAGCTTTCTTT. This sequence encodes CASSLSGTGMGNTEAFF.

This clonotype has a handful of counts. J is TRBJ2-7 and V is TRBV10-3, with D maybe TRBD1 (6 bases). The germline V and J ends were trimmed by 3 bases and 3 bases, with 24 bases remaining between them. Germline V gives CDR1 ENHRY, CDR2 SYGVKD. CDR3 size: 18 residues. CDR3 region: CAISDSYMQRRGGYEQYF. The CDR3 bases are TGTGCCATCAGTGACAGCTACATGCAGAGACGAGGGGGCTACGAGCAGTACTTC.

This clonotype was detected a few times. The genes are TRBV29-1 and TRBJ2-5; D is possibly TRBD1 (6 bases). This CDR3 contains 15 residues. Germline V gene sequence: CDR1 SQVTM, CDR2 ANQGSEA. Trimming shortened V by 3 bases and J by 5 bases, and 19 bases separated the two germline ends. The CDR3 region is CSVDFVGGRGETQYF. CDR3 DNA: TGCAGCGTTGACTTCGTAGGCGGCAGGGGTGAGACCCAGTACTTC.

This chain connects TRBV12-3 or TRBV12-4 to TRBJ2-5; no definite D call. The CDR3 length is 14 residues. Trimming shortened V by 1 base and J by 5 bases, and 11 bases separated the two germline ends. The CDR3 here is CASSLGGTGETQYF. The CDR3 nucleotides are TGTGCCAGCAGTTTAGGGGGAACCGGGGAGACCCAGTACTTC.

This clonotype showed up many times. V usage is TRBV2 and J usage is TRBJ2-3; D not certain. The CDR3 is 16 residues long. Looked up from germline, CDR1 is SNHLY and CDR2 is FYNNEI. Trimming left V 7 bases short and J 2 bases short, with 19 bases between. The CDR3 loop is CASKNGHPINTDTQYF. Here the CDR3 DNA reads TGTGCCAGCAAGAACGGCCACCCAATCAACACAGATACGCAGTATTTT.

The CDR3, as DNA: TGTGCCAGCAGTGAATTGAGCGGGAGCGCCGCAGGGAGAGATACGCAGTATTTT. Protein product: CASSELSGSAAGRDTQYF. V usage is TRBV25-1 and J usage is TRBJ2-3; the match to TRBD2 covers 8 bases. After removal of 1 base from V and 5 bases from J, the junction contained 14 bases not matched to a gene. CDR3 length: 18 amino acids. The germline gives CDR1 MGHDK, CDR2 SYGVNS.

The chain couples TRBV10-3 to TRBJ2-3; 9 bases are shared with TRBD1. Germline-derived CDR1 and CDR2 are ENHRY and SYGVKD. With 2 bases clipped from V and 1 base from J, the junction kept 4 bases outside the gene matches. The CDR3 runs to 16 residues. CDR3 coding DNA: TGTGCCATCAGTGAGACAGGGGGCTCGGGCACAGATACGCAGTATTTT. It yields the protein CAISETGGSGTDTQYF.

This clonotype has a count of ten or more. V usage is TRBV14 and J usage is TRBJ1-2; 7 bases fit TRBD1. J gave up 8 bases and V 4 bases, and 13 bases lay outside the gene matches. Germline V gene data show CDR1 as SGHDN and CDR2 as FVKESK. CDR3 length equals 15 residues. CDR3 DNA sequence: TGTGCCAGCAGCCTAGATAGGACAGGACCCAACGGCTACACCTTC. It yields the protein CASSLDRTGPNGYTF.

Ten or more counts support this clonotype. The chain links TRBV28 to TRBJ2-1; D may match TRBD1 or TRBD2 (5 bases each). The CDR3 loop spans 12 amino acids. The V end was cut by 10 bases, the J end by 9 bases, with 16 bases between. Germline V gene lookup returns CDR1 MDHEN and CDR2 SYDVKM. The CDR3 sequence is CATGTHVPEQFF. In DNA, the CDR3 is TGTGCCACCGGGACCCACGTCCCTGAGCAGTTCTTC.

This clonotype has a count of ten or more. The rearrangement uses TRBV7-2 and TRBJ2-1; D is unclear. With 2 bases removed from V and 6 bases from J, the gap between germline ends came to 5 bases. Looked up from germline, CDR1 is SGHTA and CDR2 is FQGNSA. The CDR3 length is 12 residues. This chain's CDR3 is CASSLSLNEQFF. In DNA form, the CDR3 reads TGTGCCAGCAGCTTATCGCTCAATGAGCAGTTCTTC.

This clonotype has a handful of counts. J is TRBJ2-3 and V is TRBV20-1, with 9 bases lining up with TRBD2. Germline V gene data show CDR1 as DFQATT and CDR2 as SNEGSKA (reference sequence). This CDR3 comprises 17 residues. Trimming cost V 2 bases and J 0 bases; bases outside gene matches: 9. The CDR3 sequence: CSARLAGGATSTDTQYF. CDR3 nucleotide sequence: TGCAGTGCTAGATTGGCGGGAGGGGCCACTAGCACAGATACGCAGTATTTT.

This clonotype turned up a few times. In DNA, the CDR3 is TGCAGTGCTAAGAGGGCGTCCAGGGGCGAGCAGTACTTC. Protein: CSAKRASRGEQYF. The chain is built from TRBV20-1 and TRBJ2-7; D is perhaps TRBD1 (6 bases). V was trimmed by 4 bases and J by 6 bases, leaving 16 bases between them. The CDR3 length is 13 residues. Germline V lookup: CDR1 DFQATT, CDR2 SNEGSKA (reference sequence).

This clonotype was seen ten or more times. The genes are TRBV28 and TRBJ1-1; 8 nucleotides match TRBD1. CDR1 is MDHEN, CDR2 SYDVKM, per germline. The J segment lost 1 base and the V segment lost 3 bases, leaving 7 bases of the junction unmatched. The CDR3 extends over 16 amino acids. The chain's CDR3 is CASSLAGTGPNTEAFF. DNA of the CDR3: TGTGCCAGCAGTTTGGCGGGGACAGGCCCGAACACTGAAGCTTTCTTT.

The DNA of the CDR3 is TGTGCCAGCAGCCCGGGACAGGGGTTTGCCACTGAAGCTTTCTTT. It is translated as CASSPGQGFATEAFF. The chain combines TRBV9 with TRBJ1-1; 10 positions match TRBD1. Germline V gene data show CDR1 as SGDLS and CDR2 as YYNGEE. Germline trimming cut 4 bases from V and 4 bases from J; bases unmatched to any gene: 7. The CDR3 loop spans 15 amino acids.

The sample holds a few counts of this clonotype. V usage is TRBV11-2 and J usage is TRBJ1-1; 8 bases fit TRBD1. The V gene end was trimmed by 7 bases and the J gene end by 5 bases; junction bases not matched to a gene: 15. The CDR3 length is 16 residues. CDR1 and CDR2 (germline): SGHAT, FQNNGV. The CDR3 coding sequence is TGTGCCAGCACCAACCCACCACGCAGGGGGCTTACTGAAGCTTTCTTT. Encoded protein: CASTNPPRRGLTEAFF. Based on the CDR3 plus reference TRBV11-2 and TRBJ1-1, the full variable domain is EAGVAQSPRYKIIEKRQSVAFWCNPISGHATLYWYQQILGQGPKLLIQFQNNGVVDDSQLPKDRFSAERLKGVDSTLKIQPAKLEDSAVYLCASTNPPRRGLTEAFFGQGTRLTVV.

The table lists this clonotype with a few counts. The J gene is TRBJ2-1, the V gene TRBV9; 9 bases are shared with TRBD2. Trimming at V came to 0 bases and at J to 4 bases, leaving 5 bases not matched to a gene. The germline V gene has CDR1 SGDLS and CDR2 YYNGEE. The CDR3 totals 16 residues. The CDR3 DNA is TGTGCCAGCAGCGTAGGGGCTAGCGGGAAGTACAATGAGCAGTTCTTC. Its protein is CASSVGASGKYNEQFF.

As concerns this clonotype: This may come from a read error, since a much larger clone is one base off. The CDR3 DNA follows: TGTGCCAGCAGCGTAGGACAGTGGGCCTACGAGCAGTACTTC. As protein: CASSVGQWAYEQYF. This rearrangement joins TRBV9 to TRBJ2-7; perhaps TRBD1 as D (5 bases). The CDR3 is 14 amino acids. CDR1 and CDR2 (germline): SGDLS, YYNGEE. V was trimmed by 0 bases and J by 2 bases, leaving 9 bases between them.